Presented here are 28 T cell receptor beta chains from one specimen sequenced in a study of blood T cell repertoires in COVID-19. Clones were read by immunoSEQ multiplex PCR, and TCRdb kept only the in-frame ones, dropping some. This table has some 15,000 clones, over 80% appearing once. The sample taken for sequencing was peripheral blood. These receptor sequences come from a human donor in a cohort sampled during active COVID-19.

The J gene is TRBJ2-3, the V gene TRBV3-1 (or the pseudogene TRBV3-2), with TRBD2 as a possible D gene (5 bases). The germline gives CDR1 LGHDT, CDR2 YNNKEL (reference sequence). The CDR3 has 19 residues. Trimming pared 0 bases from V and 1 base from J, leaving 20 bases between. The CDR3 DNA sequence: TGTGCCAGCAGCCAAGAATTCCTCGGTTGGGAGTTGGGCACAGATACGCAGTATTTT. Residues: CASSQEFLGWELGTDTQYF.

The rearrangement links TRBV19 to TRBJ1-2; 7 positions match TRBD1. V lost 7 bases, J lost 5 bases, and 10 bases stayed unmatched. The CDR3 contains 14 residues. Germline loops: CDR1 LNHDA, CDR2 SQIVND (reference sequence). The CDR3 loop is CASTYSGTEYGYTF. CDR3 sequence (DNA): TGTGCCAGTACCTACTCCGGGACAGAATATGGCTACACCTTC.

The chain has TRBV4-3 and TRBJ2-2; TRBD1 matches 8 bases. This CDR3 region has 20 residues. The junction had 13 bases not matched to a gene; V was cut back by 1 base and J by 0 bases. Germline CDR1 and CDR2: LGHNA and YSLEER. In nucleotides, the CDR3 is TGCGCCAGCAGCCAAGGAACCTTCCCTGGGACAGGATCGAACACCGGGGAGCTGTTTTTT. Amino acid sequence: CASSQGTFPGTGSNTGELFF.

The J gene is TRBJ2-1, the V gene TRBV11-2, with D unresolved. V was trimmed by 5 bases and J by 4 bases, leaving 6 bases between them. CDR1 is SGHAT and CDR2 is FQNNGV in the germline V gene. The CDR3 extends over 12 amino acids. The CDR3 coding sequence is TGTGCCAGCAGCGCACAGTACAATGAGCAGTTCTTC. Its protein product is CASSAQYNEQFF.

The gene calls are TRBV19 and TRBJ1-2; no clear D. Trimming removed 6 bases from V and 1 base from J, with 9 bases in between. From germline, CDR1 is LNHDA and CDR2 SQIVND (reference sequence). This CDR3 has 13 amino acids. The CDR3 bases are TGTGCCAGTAGCCCAACTAGTAACTATGGCTACACCTTC. Its translation is CASSPTSNYGYTF. Variable domain in full (rest from reference TRBV19 and TRBJ1-2): DGGITQSPKYLFRKEGQNVTLSCEQNLNHDAMYWYRQDPGQGLRLIYYSQIVNDFQKGDIAEGYSVSREKKESFPLTVTSAQKNPTAFYLCASSPTSNYGYTFGSGTRLTVV.

The V and J genes are TRBV7-2 and TRBJ2-5, with 9 positions matching TRBD1. The CDR3 length is 15 residues. Germline V lookup: CDR1 SGHTA, CDR2 FQGNSA. V was pared by 5 bases and J by 2 bases, with 6 bases of the junction left unmatched. DNA of the CDR3: TGTGCCAGCAGCCCGGACAGGGGAAGGCAAGAGACCCAGTACTTC. This sequence encodes CASSPDRGRQETQYF.

V is TRBV6-5 and J is TRBJ2-7, with 9 bases aligning to TRBD2. Per the germline V gene, CDR1 is MNHEY and CDR2 is SVGAGI. Trimming removed 6 bases from V and 3 bases from J; junction bases left unmatched: 6. The CDR3 length is 14 residues. In nucleotides, the CDR3 is TGTGCCAGCAGGAGGCAAGCGGGAGGCTACGAGCAGTACTTC. Its protein product is CASRRQAGGYEQYF.

The chain uses TRBV23-1 and TRBJ2-6; a weak D match, TRBD2 (6 bases). TRBV23-1 belongs to the ORF category, with a function that is uncertain. V was shortened by 0 bases and J by 4 bases, with 13 bases between the two germline ends. The CDR3 sequence is 17 residues long. CDR3 bases: TGCGCCAGCAGTCAATCGGAGGGCCCGCGGGGGGCCAACGTCCTGACTTTC. This codes for CASSQSEGPRGANVLTF.

V usage is TRBV7-3 and J usage is TRBJ2-7, with 7 bases that match TRBD2. Germline V gene sequence: CDR1 SGHTA, CDR2 FQGTGA. Germline trimming cut 5 bases from V and 7 bases from J; bases unmatched to any gene: 17. The CDR3 is 16 residues long. CDR3 DNA sequence: TGTGCCAGCAGCCCGGGGCCCGGCGCGGGAGAAGGGGAGCAGTACTTC. As protein: CASSPGPGAGEGEQYF. Full variable domain (rest looked up from reference TRBV7-3 and TRBJ2-7): GAGVSQTPSNKVTEKGKYVELRCDPISGHTALYWYRQSLGQGPEFLIYFQGTGAADDSGLPNDRFFAVRPEGSVSTLKIQRTERGDSAVYLCASSPGPGAGEGEQYFGPGTRLTVT.

The CDR3 sequence is CASQQGWNTEAFF. CDR3 DNA: TGTGCCAGCCAACAGGGGTGGAACACTGAAGCTTTCTTT. This chain uses TRBV19 with TRBJ1-1; 7 nucleotides line up with TRBD1. J gave up 1 base and V 9 bases, and 5 bases lay outside the gene matches. CDR1 and CDR2 from the germline V gene are LNHDA and SQIVND (reference sequence). The CDR3 extends over 13 amino acids. The full variable domain, completed using reference TRBV19 and TRBJ1-1, is DGGITQSPKYLFRKEGQNVTLSCEQNLNHDAMYWYRQDPGQGLRLIYYSQIVNDFQKGDIAEGYSVSREKKESFPLTVTSAQKNPTAFYLCASQQGWNTEAFFGQGTRLTVV.

This chain joins TRBV19 and TRBJ2-1; perhaps TRBD1 as D (6 bases). V was pared by 5 bases and J by 3 bases, with 14 bases between. CDR3 size: 15 residues. Looked up from germline, CDR1 is LNHDA and CDR2 is SQIVND (reference sequence). CDR3 sequence reads: CASSPGQGLYNEQFF. The DNA of the CDR3 is TGTGCCAGTAGTCCGGGACAAGGCCTCTACAATGAGCAGTTCTTC.

The rearrangement joins TRBV4-1 to TRBJ2-7; 8 bases map to TRBD2. The J segment lost 1 base and the V segment lost 6 bases, leaving 2 bases of the junction unmatched. The CDR3 totals 13 residues. Germline V gives CDR1 MGHRA, CDR2 YSYEKL. In DNA form, the CDR3 reads TGCGCCAGCAGTTTAGCGGGGTCCTACGAGCAGTACTTC. It encodes CASSLAGSYEQYF.

This clone was detected a few times. The chain couples TRBV7-8 to TRBJ1-6, with TRBD1 identical over 7 bases. The CDR3 consists of 16 residues. Germline assignment: CDR1 SGHVS and CDR2 FQNEAQ. V shed 5 bases, J shed 4 bases, and the junction held 8 bases outside the gene matches. The CDR3 DNA reads as TGTGCCAGCAGCCACGGGGACAGCAATTATAATTCACCCCTCCACTTT. Translated, it gives CASSHGDSNYNSPLHF.

V gene TRBV30 combines with J gene TRBJ2-3, with TRBD1 identical over 11 bases. Germline CDR1 and CDR2: GTSNPN and SVGIG (reference sequence). After removal of 4 bases from V and 0 bases from J, the junction contained 6 bases not matched to a gene. This CDR3 contains 16 residues. The CDR3: CAWTTGQGASTDTQYF. In nucleotides, the CDR3 is TGTGCCTGGACCACCGGACAGGGGGCCAGCACAGATACGCAGTATTTT. Complete variable domain (other parts from reference TRBV30 and TRBJ2-3): SQTIHQWPATLVQPVGSPLSLECTVEGTSNPNLYWYRQAAGRGLQLLFYSVGIGQISSEVPQNLSASRPQDRQFILSSKKLLLSDSGFYLCAWTTGQGASTDTQYFGPGTRLTVL.

This clone turned up a few times. DNA for the CDR3: TGTGCCAGCAGTAGCAGACAGGGGAATGGCTACACCTTC. This encodes CASSSRQGNGYTF. This chain joins TRBV6-2 or TRBV6-3 and TRBJ1-2; 8 positions match TRBD1. The CDR3 sequence is 13 residues long. CDR1 and CDR2 from the germline V gene are MNHEY and SVGEGT. V was clipped by 5 bases and J by 6 bases; unmatched bases: 5.

The table lists this clone with a count of one. The chain couples TRBV5-5 to TRBJ1-5, with 7 bases fitting TRBD1. CDR1 and CDR2 from the germline V gene are SGHKS and YYEKEE (reference sequence). There are 15 residues in the CDR3. The trim removed 4 bases at V and 5 bases at J, leaving 9 bases unmatched. This CDR3 is CASSEGQGDHQPQHF. For the CDR3, the DNA is TGTGCCAGCAGCGAGGGCCAGGGGGACCATCAGCCCCAGCATTTT.

The chain uses TRBV3-1 (or the pseudogene TRBV3-2) and TRBJ2-7; D remains ambiguous. This CDR3 spans 13 amino acids. In germline, CDR1 is LGHDT, CDR2 YNNKEL (reference sequence). The ends were cut back, 1 base at V and 3 bases at J, with 7 bases in the middle. Written as DNA, the CDR3 is TGTGCCAGCAGCCAAGGGTACGGCTACGAGCAGTACTTC. As protein: CASSQGYGYEQYF.

In DNA form, the CDR3 reads TGTGCCAGCAGCTTAGCGGGGCCCGACACAGATACGCAGTATTTT. Protein sequence: CASSLAGPDTDTQYF. The chain has TRBV7-9 and TRBJ2-3, with D perhaps TRBD1 (5 bases). CDR3 length equals 15 residues. Trimming shortened V by 0 bases and J by 2 bases, and 9 bases separated the two germline ends. CDR1 is SEHNR, CDR2 FQNEAQ, per germline (reference sequence). Supplemented by reference TRBV7-9 and TRBJ2-3, the full variable domain reads DTGVSQNPRHKITKRGQNVTFRCDPISEHNRLYWYRQTLGQGPEFLTYFQNEAQLEKSRLLSDRFSAERPKGSFSTLEIQRTEQGDSAMYLCASSLAGPDTDTQYFGPGTRLTVL.

The CDR3 sequence is CASSLATNTDTQYF. As DNA, the CDR3 is TGCGCCAGCAGCTTGGCCACAAACACAGATACGCAGTATTTT. The chain uses TRBV5-1 and TRBJ2-3, with no clear D. The ends were cut back, 0 bases at V and 2 bases at J, with 7 bases in the middle. The length of the CDR3 is 14 residues. CDR1 and CDR2 from the germline V gene are SGHRS and YFSETQ.

This chain links TRBV18 with TRBJ1-3; the match to TRBD1 covers 8 bases. V was pared by 6 bases and J by 4 bases, with 11 bases of the junction left unmatched. Germline-derived CDR1 and CDR2 are KGHSH and LQKENI. The CDR3 consists of 16 residues. The CDR3 bases are TGTGCCAGCTCTTCAGGGGGCCCCGGCTCGGGAAACACCATATATTTT. Protein: CASSSGGPGSGNTIYF.

The chain uses TRBV19 and TRBJ2-1; 10 bases agree with TRBD2. V gave up 8 bases and J gave up 10 bases; unmatched junction bases: 20. The CDR3 totals 17 residues. Germline CDR1 and CDR2: LNHDA and SQIVND (reference sequence). The CDR3 region is CASFHPRSAGGPGEQFF. CDR3 sequence (DNA): TGTGCCAGTTTCCACCCCCGATCAGCGGGAGGGCCTGGGGAGCAGTTCTTC.

The V and J genes are TRBV29-1 and TRBJ2-7, with 9 bases aligning to TRBD2. The germline CDR1 and CDR2 sequences are SQVTM and ANQGSEA. CDR3 length equals 15 residues. The V and J ends lost 1 base and 2 bases, in that order; junction bases with no gene match: 6. CDR3 amino acids: CSVEAVSGRPYEQYF. CDR3 coding DNA: TGCAGCGTTGAAGCGGTTAGCGGGAGACCCTACGAGCAGTACTTC.

This chain connects TRBV7-2 to TRBJ2-7, with a possible D match to TRBD1 (6 bases). Trimming took 5 bases from V and 5 from J, leaving 22 bases between them. Germline values: CDR1 SGHTA, CDR2 FQGNSA. This CDR3 is 16 amino acids long. The CDR3 here is CASSRMGAVTPHEQYF. CDR3 DNA sequence: TGTGCCAGCAGCCGGATGGGGGCGGTCACCCCTCACGAGCAGTACTTC.

The rearrangement links TRBV5-6 to TRBJ2-7, with D possibly matching TRBD2 (6 bases). V gave up 3 bases and J gave up 6 bases, with 19 bases separating them. This CDR3 is 15 amino acids long. Per germline, CDR1 SGHDT and CDR2 YYEEEE. Written as DNA, the CDR3 is TGTGCCAGCAGCTCGGGGGACCTTCAGCGGCCCGAGCAGTACTTC. Its protein product is CASSSGDLQRPEQYF.

This sequence joins TRBV4-1 and TRBJ2-1, with 10 bases lining up with TRBD2. The CDR3 is 18 amino acids. Germline CDR1 is MGHRA and CDR2 is YSYEKL. V trimming: 4 bases; J trimming: 3 bases; junction bases outside the gene matches: 12. The CDR3 DNA follows: TGCGCCAGCAGCCTACGGACTAGCGGATCTCTTGTCTACAATGAGCAGTTCTTC. As protein: CASSLRTSGSLVYNEQFF.

V is TRBV27 and J is TRBJ2-2; TRBD2 matches at 16 bases. CDR1 and CDR2 (germline): MNHEY, SMNVEV (reference sequence). V dropped 6 bases and J dropped 6; count of bases not matched to a gene: 13. The CDR3 is 19 residues long. For the CDR3, the DNA is TGTGCCAGCAGCCAGACCGGGACTAGCGGGAGGGCCGGTCCCGGGGAGCTGTTTTTT. This gives the protein CASSQTGTSGRAGPGELFF.

The chain employs TRBV12-5 and TRBJ2-1; 7 bases agree with TRBD2. Trimming cost V 2 bases and J 5 bases; bases outside gene matches: 6. Germline loops: CDR1 LGHNT, CDR2 FRNRAP. The CDR3 loop spans 15 amino acids. The CDR3, as DNA: TGTGCTAGTGGTTTGTCCCAAGCGGGGAACAATGAGCAGTTCTTC. This sequence encodes CASGLSQAGNNEQFF.

This clone occurred a few times. The gene calls are TRBV3-1 (or the pseudogene TRBV3-2) and TRBJ1-2; 8 bases match TRBD1. Unmatched junction bases numbered 11, after V lost 0 bases and J lost 8 bases. Germline V CDR1 and CDR2: LGHDT, YNNKEL (reference sequence). The CDR3 covers 16 residues. Here the CDR3 reads CASSQEWAGGTGGYTF. CDR3 nucleotide sequence: TGTGCCAGCAGCCAAGAGTGGGCAGGGGGCACTGGCGGCTACACCTTC.